This T cell receptor beta chain was identified in a study of Tregs in tolerant kidney transplant recipients. Germline CDR1 and CDR2: SGHDT and YYEEEE. The CDR3 contains 15 residues. J gave up 2 bases and V 6 bases, and 9 bases lay outside the gene matches. TCRdb's copy holds only in-frame clones and misses some; the assay was immunoSEQ multiplex PCR. The listing contains fewer than 40,000 clones. Comment on this clone: The missing CDR3 end, 3 residues past where the read stops, is filled in from the germline J gene.

The sample consisted of CD8+ T cells from blood, taken before the transplant. The rearrangement joins TRBV5-6 to TRBJ2-3; TRBD1 agrees at 7 bases. The source of this sequence is a human donor who received a combined kidney and bone marrow transplant. The CDR3 region is CASTGITGDTDTQYF. The DNA read from the CDR3 is TGTGCCAGCACCGGGATAACAGGGGACACAGATACG.